This T cell receptor beta chain is from a study of cytomegalovirus exposure and HLA in healthy donors. The PCR was carried out with 60 Vbeta primers and 13 Jbeta primers. Produced via immunoSEQ multiplex PCR; TCRdb's table is partial and in-frame only. The sample comprises around 100,000 clones, around 80% of which are singletons, and more than 3% rests with the top ten. V lost 3 bases to trimming and J lost 2 bases, with 20 bases between them. This CDR3 comprises 17 residues. Germline CDR1 SEHNR, CDR2 FQNEAQ (reference sequence). The sequenced material came from PBMCs. This chain joins TRBV7-9 and TRBJ2-7, with a tentative D call TRBD1 (6 bases). The origin of this receptor is a woman in her thirties or forties in good health and CMV-seronegative. The CDR3 reads CASSFGPNRAPTYEQYF. For the CDR3, the DNA is TGTGCCAGCAGCTTCGGGCCTAACAGGGCCCCGACCTACGAGCAGTACTTC.